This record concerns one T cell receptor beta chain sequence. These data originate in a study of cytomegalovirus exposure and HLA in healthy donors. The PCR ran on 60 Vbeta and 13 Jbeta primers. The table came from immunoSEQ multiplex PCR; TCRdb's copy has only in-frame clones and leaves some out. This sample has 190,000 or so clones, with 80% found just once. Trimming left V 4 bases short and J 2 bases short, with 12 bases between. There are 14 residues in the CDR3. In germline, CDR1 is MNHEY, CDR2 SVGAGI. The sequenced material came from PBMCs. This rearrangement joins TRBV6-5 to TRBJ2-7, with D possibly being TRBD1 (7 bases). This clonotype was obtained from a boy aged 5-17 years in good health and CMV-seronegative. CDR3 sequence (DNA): TGTGCCAGCAGTTCGGGGGACAGCCCCTACGAGCAGTACTTC. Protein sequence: CASSSGDSPYEQYF.